This paragraph covers one T cell receptor (beta chain) sequence. Its target is not known. The CDR3 has 17 residues. V lost 2 bases and J lost 3; bases outside the gene matches: 8. The V gene's germline CDR1 is LNHDA and CDR2 SQIVND (reference sequence). The sample comes from a study of CD8+ T cells in alopecia areata. Extracted RNA was reverse transcribed into cDNA, the sequencing template. Sequencing used immunoSEQ multiplex PCR; TCRdb keeps in-frame clones, though not all of them. The sample yields about 11,000 clones, around 63% seen once. Study conclusions and caveats: Normal scalp showed lower clonality than lesional scalp, especially alopecia totalis/universalis.

As part of sample collection, lesional scalp punch biopsies and peripheral blood were taken from alopecia areata patients. Sequencing was done on a sample of skin. The chain combines TRBV19 with TRBJ1-1, with 11 bases that match TRBD1. The sequence was obtained from a human donor with alopecia areata. The CDR3 region is CASSISGQGAYYTEAFF. The CDR3, as DNA: TGTGCCAGTAGTATATCCGGACAGGGGGCTTACTACACTGAAGCTTTCTTT.